The clone carrying this TCR beta chain was found many times. The antigen is not known. The entry originates in a study of T cell repertoires in cytomegalovirus infection. Across the study: A matching HLA type, together with CMV infection, was signaled by public TCR beta signatures. Study conclusions and caveats: HLA-C-restricted CMV-specific TCR beta clonotypes prevailed in the ex vivo response.

TCRdb used MiXCR to reprocess the reads, holding one entry per CDR3 protein. Of 250,000 or so distinct CDR3 sequences listed, 15% to 20% were seen once; the top ten hold about half. V gave up 3 bases and J gave up 6 bases; unmatched junction bases: 5. The CDR3 is 14 amino acids. Germline V gene data show CDR1 as SGHVS and CDR2 as FQNEAQ. This clonotype was obtained from a human donor in good health (CMV status not recorded). Some clones in this sample may be carry-over from other donors' samples. Material: CD8+ T cells from PBMCs. The chain links TRBV7-8 to TRBJ1-2, with TRBD1 matching over 9 bases. CDR3 amino acids: CASSFTGGWNGYTF. In nucleotides, the CDR3 is TGTGCCAGCAGCTTTACAGGGGGCTGGAATGGCTACACCTTC.